This T cell receptor beta chain was recovered during a study of PD-1 blockade in classical Hodgkin lymphoma. The CDR3 runs to 14 residues. Deletions cut 5 bases from V and 11 bases from J, with 20 bases between. Germline CDR1 is SGHTA and CDR2 is FQGNSA. Points on this clone: Its antigen remains unknown.

Using immunoSEQ multiplex PCR, the repertoire was profiled, and TCRdb retains in-frame clones only, with some absent. This table has more than 10,000 clones, over 75% appearing once. Study-wide points: TCR diversity in CD4+, not CD8+, cells rose significantly by C4D1.

In every patient, relapse followed autologous stem cell transplantation, while exposure to brentuximab vedotin differed. Sequenced here: peripheral blood mononuclear cells (PBMCs), sampled at baseline. The chain employs TRBV7-2 and TRBJ2-3; D is possibly TRBD2 (8 bases). The clonotype comes from a human donor with classical Hodgkin lymphoma. The CDR3 sequence is CASSPGQSRGGQYF. CDR3 in DNA: TGTGCCAGCAGCCCGGGACAGTCCCGGGGGGGGCAGTATTTT.